These 28 T cell receptor beta chains originate from one sample sequenced in a study of T cells expressing NK-cell markers. Each CDR3 protein gets one entry in TCRdb, which reprocessed the 5' RACE reads and gives no DNA. The sample totals a few hundred thousand distinct CDR3 sequences; its top ten clones hold about 0.39%. The sequenced material came from blood T cells: a sorted CD56 or NKG2C T cell subset, CD4+ or CD8+ T cells, or bulk PBMC T cells (not recorded which). The origin of the receptors is a man aged 18 to 30 in good health.

This chain uses TRBV9 with TRBJ2-3. Germline V gene sequence: CDR1 SGDLS, CDR2 YYNGEE. CDR3 length: 14 amino acids. The CDR3 reads CASSASGNEYTQYF.

This chain joins TRBV5-4 and TRBJ2-5; TCRdb's D gene call, TRBD2, goes unchecked for lack of DNA. Germline assignment: CDR1 SGHNT and CDR2 YYREEE (reference sequence). The CDR3 length is 19 residues. CDR3 amino acids: CASSLLGLASSGVQETQYF.

This rearrangement joins TRBV18 to TRBJ1-1; TCRdb outputs TRBD1, but without DNA this stays unchecked. Germline V gene lookup returns CDR1 KGHSH and CDR2 LQKENI. The CDR3 is 14 amino acids. CDR3 region: CASSPTGGNTEAFF.

The rearrangement uses TRBV5-1 and TRBJ2-1; TCRdb names TRBD2, which stays unverified in the absence of DNA. The CDR3 runs to 15 residues. Looked up from germline, CDR1 is SGHRS and CDR2 is YFSETQ. Here the CDR3 reads CASRSTFSGINEQFF.

The chain links TRBV20-1 to TRBJ1-1; the D call from TCRdb, TRBD1, cannot be confirmed without DNA. This CDR3 comprises 14 residues. Per the germline V gene, CDR1 is DFQATT and CDR2 is SNEGSKA (reference sequence). CDR3 in amino acids: CSAREIATGTEAFF.

The CDR3 spells CASSDRTGVYGYTF. V and J are TRBV19 and TRBJ1-2; TCRdb designates TRBD1, a call that cannot be tested without DNA. The CDR3 contains 14 residues. Germline V gives CDR1 LNHDA, CDR2 SQIVND (reference sequence).

The CDR3 here is CASSIDGDRRNTGELFF. The genes are TRBV19 and TRBJ2-2; the D call of TRBD1 rests on TCRdb alone, since no DNA is present to check it. The CDR3 sequence is 17 residues long. Germline CDR1 LNHDA, CDR2 SQIVND (reference sequence). The full variable domain, rest sourced from reference TRBV19 and TRBJ2-2, is DGGITQSPKYLFRKEGQNVTLSCEQNLNHDAMYWYRQDPGQGLRLIYYSQIVNDFQKGDIAEGYSVSREKKESFPLTVTSAQKNPTAFYLCASSIDGDRRNTGELFFGEGSRLTVL.

The chain carries TRBV9 and TRBJ2-7; the TCRdb call, TRBD1, lacks DNA for checking. CDR3 size: 14 residues. The V gene's germline CDR1 is SGDLS and CDR2 YYNGEE. This CDR3 is CASSVVGGGGEQYF.

The chain has TRBV24-1 and TRBJ2-1. The CDR3 contains 12 residues. Germline V CDR1 and CDR2: KGHDR, SFDVKD. The CDR3 is CATSGIEDEQFF.

The chain combines TRBV5-6 with TRBJ1-1; TCRdb gives TRBD1 as the D gene, but with no DNA this cannot be confirmed. The V gene's germline CDR1 is SGHDT and CDR2 YYEEEE. This CDR3 is built from 14 residues. CDR3: CASSTGSMNTEAFF. The variable domain in full, completed from reference TRBV5-6 and TRBJ1-1, reads DAGVTQSPTHLIKTRGQQVTLRCSPKSGHDTVSWYQQALGQGPQFIFQYYEEEERQRGNFPDRFSGHQFPNYSSELNVNALLLGDSALYLCASSTGSMNTEAFFGQGTRLTVV.

This chain uses TRBV11-2 with TRBJ2-2; no DNA is available, so the TRBD2 call from TCRdb remains unchecked. Germline V lookup: CDR1 SGHAT, CDR2 FQNNGV. The CDR3 loop spans 18 amino acids. This chain's CDR3 is CASSFVRTSGSRTGELFF.

V and J are TRBV7-9 and TRBJ2-1; the D call from TCRdb, TRBD1, cannot be confirmed without DNA. The V gene's germline CDR1 is SEHNR and CDR2 FQNEAQ (reference sequence). There are 13 residues in the CDR3. CDR3 protein: CASKAPTANEQFF.

The chain employs TRBV28 and TRBJ2-5; the TCRdb D gene call, TRBD1, has no DNA to confirm it. This CDR3 spans 14 amino acids. CDR1 and CDR2 (germline): MDHEN, SYDVKM. This chain's CDR3 is CASSLLRGRKTQYF.

The chain joins TRBV6-5 to TRBJ1-1; TCRdb's assignment of TRBD1 cannot be checked, as there is no DNA. The germline V gene encodes CDR1 MNHEY and CDR2 SVGAGI. The CDR3 totals 14 residues. The chain's CDR3 is CASSYAVGQTEAFF.

The V gene is TRBV7-8, the J gene TRBJ2-3. CDR3 length equals 16 residues. Germline V gene data show CDR1 as SGHVS and CDR2 as FQNEAQ. CDR3 sequence reads: CASSLGLRPSTDTQYF. Full variable domain (outside the CDR3, taken from reference TRBV7-8 and TRBJ2-3): GAGVSQSPRYKVAKRGQDVALRCDPISGHVSLFWYQQALGQGPEFLTYFQNEAQLDKSGLPSDRFFAERPEGSVSTLKIQRTQQEDSAVYLCASSLGLRPSTDTQYFGPGTRLTVL.

CDR3 protein: CASSFGLQETQYF. The chain recombines TRBV11-2 with TRBJ2-5. The CDR3 contains 13 residues. CDR1 and CDR2 from the germline V gene are SGHAT and FQNNGV.

The chain is built from TRBV7-2 and TRBJ2-5; TCRdb indicates TRBD1, and absent DNA this call remains unverified. This CDR3 is built from 17 residues. Germline loops: CDR1 SGHTA, CDR2 FQGNSA. The CDR3 sequence: CASSLVGGGTYQETQYF.

The chain links TRBV19 to TRBJ1-5; the TCRdb call, TRBD1, lacks DNA for checking. The CDR3 is 15 residues long. The germline gives CDR1 LNHDA, CDR2 SQIVND (reference sequence). The CDR3 spells CASSIVGQANQPQHF.

The V and J genes are TRBV12-3 or TRBV12-4 and TRBJ2-5; without DNA, the TCRdb call of TRBD1 cannot be checked. The CDR3 runs to 14 residues. CDR3 region: CASRDDRGQETQYF.

The V and J genes are TRBV29-1 and TRBJ2-3; TCRdb's assignment of TRBD2 cannot be checked, as there is no DNA. The germline gives CDR1 SQVTM, CDR2 ANQGSEA. The CDR3 length is 15 residues. The CDR3 spells CSVINSGSSADTQYF.

The chain recombines TRBV15 with TRBJ1-4. CDR3 length: 15 residues. Germline-derived CDR1 and CDR2 are LNHNV and YYDKDF (reference sequence). CDR3 residues: CATSRVEGLDEKLFF.

This sequence joins TRBV20-1 and TRBJ1-2; as DNA is missing, the TRBD1 call by TCRdb cannot be tested. From germline, CDR1 is DFQATT and CDR2 SNEGSKA (reference sequence). The CDR3 runs to 13 residues. CDR3 sequence reads: CSARRETGDGYTF.

V gene TRBV25-1 combines with J gene TRBJ2-3; TCRdb outputs TRBD1, but without DNA this stays unchecked. This CDR3 region has 15 residues. Germline CDR1 and CDR2: MGHDK and SYGVNS. The CDR3 loop reads CASSEIGTGTDTQYF.

The V and J genes are TRBV5-1 and TRBJ1-4; the D gene TCRdb calls, TRBD1, cannot be checked with no DNA. This CDR3 comprises 14 residues. The germline gives CDR1 SGHRS, CDR2 YFSETQ. The CDR3 loop is CASKIQVGPEKLFF.

The rearrangement uses TRBV15 and TRBJ2-7. There are 13 residues in the CDR3. Germline lookup yields CDR1 LNHNV and CDR2 YYDKDF (reference sequence). CDR3 loop: CATSRDITYEQYF.

The rearrangement joins TRBV6-2 or TRBV6-3 to TRBJ2-2. This CDR3 comprises 13 residues. Germline assignment: CDR1 MNHEY and CDR2 SVGEGT. CDR3 protein: CASSRGGTGELFF.

The gene calls are TRBV10-3 and TRBJ1-2. Germline values: CDR1 ENHRY, CDR2 SYGVKD. This CDR3 comprises 12 residues. The CDR3 region is CAISESQQGYTF.

The chain combines TRBV3-1 with TRBJ1-5. This CDR3 is built from 13 residues. CDR1 LGHDT and CDR2 YNNKEL come from the germline V gene (reference sequence). Here the CDR3 reads CASSQETTQPQHF.